Below, 27 T cell receptor beta chains from the same sample are listed, as sequenced in a study of cytomegalovirus exposure and HLA in healthy donors. This PCR relied on a set of 60 Vbeta primers and 13 Jbeta primers. Some clones are missing from TCRdb's copy, which holds only in-frame ones; the method was immunoSEQ multiplex PCR. The sample has 95,000 to 150,000 clones, roughly 74% seen once. The sequencing input was PBMCs. The receptors shown here come from a woman in her forties or fifties in good health and CMV-seropositive.

The rearrangement joins TRBV7-2 to TRBJ1-2; D may be TRBD1 (5 bases). This CDR3 contains 13 residues. V lost 3 bases, J lost 8 bases, and 13 bases lay in between. CDR1 is SGHTA and CDR2 is FQGNSA in the germline V gene. Here the CDR3 DNA reads TGTGCCAGCAGCTTTCAGGGTTGGTTCGGCTACACCTTC. This sequence encodes CASSFQGWFGYTF.

This chain links TRBV7-9 with TRBJ2-5; D not resolved. The CDR3 spans 15 residues. Per the germline V gene, CDR1 is SEHNR and CDR2 is FQNEAQ (reference sequence). Trimming removed 0 bases from V and 1 base from J, with 9 bases in between. The CDR3: CASSLASSSQETQYF. The DNA of the CDR3 is TGTGCCAGCAGCTTAGCGTCCTCCAGCCAAGAGACCCAGTACTTC.

V is TRBV7-2 and J is TRBJ2-5, with TRBD1 matching over 7 bases. The CDR3 extends over 13 amino acids. CDR1 is SGHTA, CDR2 FQGNSA, per germline. Trimming removed 5 bases from V and 1 base from J; junction bases left unmatched: 1. CDR3 bases: TGTGCCAGCAGCGGGGACAGCCAAGAGACCCAGTACTTC. Translation gives CASSGDSQETQYF.

Only one count was recorded for this clone. The rearrangement joins TRBV15 to TRBJ2-5; 9 positions match TRBD2. The length of the CDR3 is 15 residues. The germline V gene has CDR1 LNHNV and CDR2 YYDKDF (reference sequence). With 1 base clipped from V and 4 bases from J, the junction kept 4 bases outside the gene matches. As DNA, the CDR3 is TGTGCCACCAGCAGAGGTAGCGGGGGATCAGAGACCCAGTACTTC. Its protein is CATSRGSGGSETQYF.

The chain carries TRBV5-4 and TRBJ1-3; no firm D call. From germline, CDR1 is SGHNT and CDR2 YYREEE (reference sequence). The CDR3 spans 14 residues. The V end was cut by 4 bases, the J end by 0 bases, with 8 bases between. CDR3 DNA: TGTGCCAGCAGCCCTGACATCTCTGGAAACACCATATATTTT. Translated: CASSPDISGNTIYF.

This clone showed up just once. The V call is TRBV18, the J call TRBJ2-5, with 10 bases aligning to TRBD1. J lost 5 bases, V lost 1 base, and 7 bases had no gene match. Germline V gene lookup returns CDR1 KGHSH and CDR2 LQKENI. The CDR3 runs to 16 residues. The CDR3 protein is CASSPLSGQGFETQYF. For the CDR3, the DNA is TGTGCCAGCTCACCACTATCGGGACAGGGGTTCGAGACCCAGTACTTC.

V is TRBV27 and J is TRBJ1-2, with 7 bases that match TRBD1. V was pared by 10 bases and J by 5 bases, with 10 bases of the junction left unmatched. The length of the CDR3 is 13 residues. The germline V gene has CDR1 MNHEY and CDR2 SMNVEV (reference sequence). The CDR3, as DNA: TGTGCCATCCGACAGGGAAAAGGGTATGGCTACACCTTC. Translating it yields CAIRQGKGYGYTF.

CDR3 sequence (DNA): TGCGCCAGCAGCTTGGCAGGCGGCGGGCCCGGGTCGCCCCAGCATTTT. Its protein product is CASSLAGGGPGSPQHF. V usage is TRBV5-1 and J usage is TRBJ1-5, with D unclear. This CDR3 region has 16 residues. V was shortened by 0 bases and J by 9 bases, with 19 bases between the two germline ends. CDR1 is SGHRS and CDR2 is YFSETQ in the germline V gene. Full variable domain (outside the CDR3, taken from reference TRBV5-1 and TRBJ1-5): KAGVTQTPRYLIKTRGQQVTLSCSPISGHRSVSWYQQTPGQGLQFLFEYFSETQRNKGNFPGRFSGRQFSNSRSEMNVSTLELGDSALYLCASSLAGGGPGSPQHFGDGTRLSIL.

The V gene is TRBV5-6, the J gene TRBJ2-5; D unclear. Trimming left V 5 bases short and J 5 bases short, with 16 bases between. The CDR3 sequence is 14 residues long. Germline CDR1 reads SGHDT; CDR2 reads YYEEEE. This CDR3 is CASSKMRQAETQYF. The CDR3 DNA reads as TGTGCCAGCAGTAAAATGCGTCAGGCCGAGACCCAGTACTTC.

This clone occurred a few times. This chain joins TRBV11-3 and TRBJ2-7; 9 bases line up with TRBD1. Germline CDR1 SGHNT, CDR2 YENEEA. This CDR3 has 15 amino acids. After removal of 3 bases from V and 0 bases from J, the junction contained 3 bases not matched to a gene. Here the CDR3 reads CASSLGTGNSYEQYF. The CDR3 DNA is TGTGCCAGCAGCTTGGGGACAGGGAACTCCTACGAGCAGTACTTC.

This clone was counted only a few times. The chain employs TRBV10-3 and TRBJ1-2; TRBD1 agrees at 8 bases. This CDR3 spans 14 amino acids. The germline V gene encodes CDR1 ENHRY and CDR2 SYGVKD. Trimming took 7 bases from V and 0 from J; bases not matched to a gene: 4. CDR3 DNA sequence: TGTGCCATCAAAAGACAGGGGTCTAACTATGGCTACACCTTC. Its translation is CAIKRQGSNYGYTF.

CDR3 loop: CASSRDSNYGYTF. Written as DNA, the CDR3 is TGTGCCAGCAGTCGCGACAGCAACTATGGCTACACCTTC. The chain recombines TRBV6-6 with TRBJ1-2; a possible D gene is TRBD1 (5 bases). The CDR3 extends over 13 amino acids. Trimming removed 5 bases from V and 2 bases from J, with 9 bases in between. Germline CDR1 is MNHNY and CDR2 is SVGAGI (reference sequence).

The rearrangement uses TRBV4-2 and TRBJ1-1, with 8 nucleotides matching TRBD1. The CDR3 is 14 residues long. Losses at the gene ends were 7 bases for V and 1 base for J; bases not matched to a gene: 5. Looked up from germline, CDR1 is LGHNA and CDR2 is YNFKEQ. DNA for the CDR3: TGTGCCAGCACTACCGGGACAGGGAACACTGAAGCTTTCTTT. Its translation is CASTTGTGNTEAFF.

The chain joins TRBV16 to TRBJ2-5; 7 bases are a match to TRBD1. With 4 bases clipped from V and 7 bases from J, the junction kept 6 bases outside the gene matches. The germline gives CDR1 KGHSY, CDR2 FQNENV. The CDR3 has 13 amino acids. The CDR3 is CASSRQGEGTQYF. For the CDR3, the DNA is TGTGCCAGCAGCCGACAGGGAGAGGGGACCCAGTACTTC.

The chain carries TRBV27 and TRBJ2-7; 10 bases agree with TRBD2. CDR1 is MNHEY and CDR2 is SMNVEV in the germline V gene (reference sequence). Germline trimming cut 4 bases from V and 5 bases from J; bases unmatched to any gene: 5. The CDR3 totals 14 residues. The chain's CDR3 is CASSSSSGGDEQYF. Written as DNA, the CDR3 is TGTGCCAGCAGTTCTTCCAGCGGGGGGGACGAGCAGTACTTC.

The rearrangement links TRBV29-1 to TRBJ2-7, with a possible D match to TRBD1 (6 bases). This CDR3 has 12 amino acids. V shed 7 bases and J shed 2 bases, with 12 bases lying between them. Germline CDR1 and CDR2: SQVTM and ANQGSEA. CDR3 in amino acids: CSAGDTTYEQYF. The CDR3 bases are TGCAGCGCAGGGGACACCACCTACGAGCAGTACTTC.

The rearrangement uses TRBV7-8 and TRBJ1-2, with TRBD1 matching 8 bases. Germline V CDR1 and CDR2: SGHVS, FQNEAQ. Unmatched junction bases numbered 5, after V lost 1 base and J lost 4 bases. The CDR3 has 15 amino acids. CDR3 coding DNA: TGTGCCAGCAGCTTAGAACGGCAGGGGGCCTATGGCTACACCTTC. Residues: CASSLERQGAYGYTF.

This chain joins TRBV29-1 and TRBJ2-1, with a possible D match to TRBD2 (6 bases). The V gene lost 6 bases and the J gene lost 5 bases, with 20 bases spanning the gap. The CDR3 is 15 amino acids. Germline V lookup: CDR1 SQVTM, CDR2 ANQGSEA. The CDR3 coding sequence is TGCAGCGTGGGGGTAGGGGCTAGCGTAAACAATGAGCAGTTCTTC. Residues: CSVGVGASVNNEQFF.

This sequence joins TRBV10-3 and TRBJ1-2; D gene ambiguous. The germline V gene has CDR1 ENHRY and CDR2 SYGVKD. CDR3 length: 11 residues. Trimming removed 11 bases from V and 2 bases from J, with 9 bases in between. The CDR3 sequence: CAGSGNYGYTF. CDR3 in DNA: TGTGCCGGTTCAGGAAACTATGGCTACACCTTC.

The rearrangement links TRBV6-5 to TRBJ1-5, with 7 bases aligning to TRBD1. Germline V gives CDR1 MNHEY, CDR2 SVGAGI. Unmatched junction bases numbered 9, after V lost 6 bases and J lost 4 bases. There are 15 residues in the CDR3. The CDR3 DNA is TGTGCCAGCAGACCGCAGGGGGGTTCAAATCAGCCCCAGCATTTT. Translating gives CASRPQGGSNQPQHF.

The V call is TRBV7-8, the J call TRBJ1-6, with 9 positions matching TRBD1. The CDR3 runs to 15 residues. Trimming removed 5 bases from V and 8 bases from J; junction bases left unmatched: 7. Germline V CDR1 and CDR2: SGHVS, FQNEAQ. The CDR3 DNA is TGTGCCAGCAGCGGATCCGGGACAGGGTATTCACCCCTCCACTTT. Translating it yields CASSGSGTGYSPLHF.

This chain uses TRBV7-8 with TRBJ2-5, with TRBD1 as a possible D gene (7 bases). Trimming left V 5 bases short and J 11 bases short, with 15 bases between. The germline V gene encodes CDR1 SGHVS and CDR2 FQNEAQ. This CDR3 is built from 12 residues. The CDR3 loop reads CASSQGGLEQYF. CDR3 sequence (DNA): TGTGCCAGCAGCCAGGGGGGTCTGGAGCAGTACTTC.

The chain is built from TRBV4-1 and TRBJ1-5; weak D call: TRBD1 (6 bases). This CDR3 has 15 amino acids. Trimming left V 8 bases short and J 3 bases short, with 17 bases between. The germline CDR1 and CDR2 sequences are MGHRA and YSYEKL. CDR3 DNA sequence: TGCGCCAGCGCGTTCGGGGGGGCTGACAATCAGCCCCAGCATTTT. Its protein is CASAFGGADNQPQHF.

V usage is TRBV5-1 and J usage is TRBJ2-7; D is possibly TRBD1 (5 bases). Germline CDR1 and CDR2: SGHRS and YFSETQ. The CDR3 sequence is 16 residues long. V lost 5 bases, J lost 1 base, and 19 bases lay in between. The CDR3 spells CASSQGWAGRSYEQYF. CDR3 in DNA: TGCGCCAGCAGTCAAGGGTGGGCAGGGCGGTCCTACGAGCAGTACTTC.

The CDR3 region has the DNA TGTGCCAGCAGCTTAGAGGGGCAAGAGACCCAGTACTTC. It encodes CASSLEGQETQYF. V usage is TRBV7-6 and J usage is TRBJ2-5, with a possible D match to TRBD1 (5 bases). The CDR3 runs to 13 residues. From germline, CDR1 is SGHVS and CDR2 FNYEAQ. Between the trimmed V and J ends, which lost 1 base and 2 bases, there was a span of 5 bases.

This clone has only a few counts. The rearrangement links TRBV10-3 to TRBJ1-5, with D uncertain. This CDR3 has 16 residues. Germline V gene lookup returns CDR1 ENHRY and CDR2 SYGVKD. V was shortened by 0 bases and J by 7 bases, with 16 bases between the two germline ends. The CDR3 loop reads CAISESRISLLQPQHF. The CDR3 region has the DNA TGTGCCATCAGTGAGTCGCGGATTTCCCTTTTGCAGCCCCAGCATTTT.

This clone was seen just once. The genes are TRBV28 and TRBJ1-6, with TRBD1 matching 7 bases. The CDR3 consists of 14 residues. Germline V gives CDR1 MDHEN, CDR2 SYDVKM. V lost 5 bases and J lost 7; bases outside the gene matches: 5. CDR3 residues: CASSRTGENSPLHF. The CDR3 DNA reads TGTGCCAGCAGTCGGACAGGTGAGAATTCACCCCTCCACTTT.